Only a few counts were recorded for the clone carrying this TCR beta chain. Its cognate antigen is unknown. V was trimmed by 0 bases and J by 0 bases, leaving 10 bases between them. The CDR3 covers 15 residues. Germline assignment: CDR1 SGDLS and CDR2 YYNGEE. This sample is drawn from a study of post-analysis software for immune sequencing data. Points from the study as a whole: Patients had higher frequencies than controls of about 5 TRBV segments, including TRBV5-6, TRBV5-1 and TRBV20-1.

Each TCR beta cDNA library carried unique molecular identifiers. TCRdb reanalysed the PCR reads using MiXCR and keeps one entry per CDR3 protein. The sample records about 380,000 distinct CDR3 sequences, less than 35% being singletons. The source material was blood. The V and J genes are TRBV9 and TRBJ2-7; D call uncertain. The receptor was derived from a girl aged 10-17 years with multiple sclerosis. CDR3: CASSVGHKSSYEQYF. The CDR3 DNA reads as TGTGCCAGCAGCGTAGGTCACAAGAGCTCCTACGAGCAGTACTTC.